What follows are 31 T cell receptor beta chains derived from one specimen sequenced in a study of regulatory T cells in long-lasting Graves disease. The time point denotes: persistent/refractory GD, antithyroid drugs over 5 years with positive TRAb. Isolated PBMC RNA provided the starting material for the TCR library. In building TCR beta libraries, iRepertoire HTBI primers were used together with Arm-PCR of CDR3 regions. TCRdb processed the multiplex PCR reads anew with MiXCR; each CDR3 protein has one entry. The sample has hundreds of thousands of distinct CDR3 sequences; 20% to 25% are singletons. Sequencing used peripheral blood mononuclear cells (PBMCs), obtained when the disease was refractory, from a patient treated with antithyroid drugs. Receptors were obtained from a female donor with Graves disease.

Ten or more counts support this clonotype. V gene TRBV10-3 combines with J gene TRBJ1-1; TRBD1 might be the D (5 bases). Germline V gives CDR1 ENHRY, CDR2 SYGVKD. Trimming shortened V by 5 bases and J by 1 base, and 5 bases separated the two germline ends. The CDR3 is made up of 12 amino acids. The CDR3 here is CAISTGNTEAFF. CDR3 coding DNA: TGTGCCATCAGTACAGGGAACACTGAAGCTTTCTTT.

This sequence joins TRBV24-1 and TRBJ1-2, with 10 bases matching TRBD1. V was pared by 5 bases and J by 4 bases, with 12 bases of the junction left unmatched. Germline values: CDR1 KGHDR, CDR2 SFDVKD. The CDR3 runs 17 residues. In DNA, the CDR3 is TGTGCCACCAGTGTTTCCACGACAGGGGGCTTAGGCTATGGCTACACCTTC. Protein: CATSVSTTGGLGYGYTF.

There are many counts of this clonotype. The chain carries TRBV12-3 or TRBV12-4 and TRBJ2-7; the match to TRBD2 covers 7 bases. The CDR3 has 14 residues. V shed 7 bases and J 4 bases; nucleotides not matched to a gene: 10. CDR3 sequence (DNA): TGTGCCAGCACCCGACTAGCTGGAGGGTACGAGCAGTACTTC. This sequence encodes CASTRLAGGYEQYF.

Turning to this clonotype: A much larger clone is a single base away; this may be a read error. The V gene is TRBV28, the J gene TRBJ2-5; a possible D gene is TRBD2 (5 bases). This CDR3 spans 12 amino acids. Germline V gives CDR1 MDHEN, CDR2 SYDVKM. V lost 6 bases and J lost 9, with 14 bases in between. The CDR3 protein is CASRTLQEAQYF. CDR3 coding DNA: TGTGCCAGCAGAACCCTCCAGGAGGCCCAGTACTTC.

This clonotype has ten or more counts. The chain is built from TRBV3-1 and TRBJ1-2, with a possible D match to TRBD1 (6 bases). The CDR3 runs to 15 residues. Germline loops: CDR1 LGHDT, CDR2 YNNKEL (reference sequence). V was shortened by 4 bases and J by 8 bases, with 20 bases between the two germline ends. The CDR3 nucleotides read TGTGCCAGCAGCCCCACGGAACAGGGACGCGAAGGCTACACCTTC. It specifies CASSPTEQGREGYTF.

V is TRBV6-5 and J is TRBJ1-4; possible D gene TRBD1, 6 bases. This CDR3 contains 14 residues. V dropped 2 bases and J dropped 6 bases, with 10 bases sitting between them. CDR1 MNHEY and CDR2 SVGAGI come from the germline V gene. This chain's CDR3 is CASSYGQGHEKLFF. For the CDR3, the DNA is TGTGCCAGCAGTTACGGGCAGGGGCATGAAAAACTGTTTTTT.

This clonotype occurred a few times. The chain combines TRBV10-1 with TRBJ2-1; possibly TRBD2 for D (6 bases). Per the germline V gene, CDR1 is WNHNN and CDR2 is SYGVQD (reference sequence). The CDR3 sequence is 17 residues long. V was clipped by 0 bases and J by 5 bases, with 17 bases between them. The CDR3, as DNA: TGCGCCAGCAGTGAGTCTAAGGGCGGGGATCTAAACAATGAGCAGTTCTTC. It is translated as CASSESKGGDLNNEQFF.

At least ten counts were recorded for this clonotype. CDR3 sequence (DNA): TGTGCCAGCAGTGAAGGGGTTGGGGGCTACACCTTC. Translated, it gives CASSEGVGGYTF. The V gene is TRBV2, the J gene TRBJ1-2; unclear D gene. V lost 1 base and J lost 8, with 8 bases in between. The germline V gene has CDR1 SNHLY and CDR2 FYNNEI. The CDR3 has 12 residues.

There are many counts of this clonotype. The chain couples TRBV11-3 to TRBJ2-7, with D maybe TRBD2 (5 bases). The CDR3 runs to 15 residues. V shed 7 bases and J shed 1 base, with 17 bases lying between them. Germline lookup yields CDR1 SGHNT and CDR2 YENEEA. The CDR3 spells CASTPSRGPSYEQYF. The CDR3 DNA is TGTGCCAGCACCCCCAGTCGGGGTCCGTCCTACGAGCAGTACTTC.

The chain joins TRBV3-1 to TRBJ2-7, with a possible D match to TRBD2 (6 bases). In germline, CDR1 is LGHDT, CDR2 YNNKEL (reference sequence). Trimming shortened V by 4 bases and J by 0 bases, and 16 bases separated the two germline ends. CDR3 length: 16 residues. The CDR3 spells CASSPREDASSYEQYF. In DNA, the CDR3 is TGTGCCAGCAGCCCCAGGGAGGACGCCAGCTCCTACGAGCAGTACTTC.

This clonotype was seen at least ten times. This chain uses TRBV20-1 with TRBJ2-7; a weak D match, TRBD2 (6 bases). CDR3 size: 13 residues. Trimming stripped 3 bases from V and 2 bases from J, with 11 bases between. The germline gives CDR1 DFQATT, CDR2 SNEGSKA (reference sequence). In DNA form, the CDR3 reads TGCAGTGCTAGGAGTCGGGAGACCTACGAGCAGTACTTC. Encoded protein: CSARSRETYEQYF.

This clonotype appeared a few times. Because the CDR3 is missing its conserved closing phenylalanine or tryptophan, this is likely a read error. V usage is TRBV28 and J usage is TRBJ2-7; 8 bases fit TRBD2. Losses at the gene ends were 2 bases for V and 0 bases for J; bases not matched to a gene: 0. The CDR3 contains 14 residues. Germline V gene lookup returns CDR1 MDHEN and CDR2 SYDVKM. CDR3 region: CASSLAGGSYEQYS. Written as DNA, the CDR3 is TGTGCCAGCAGTTTAGCGGGAGGCTCCTACGAGCAGTACTCC.

This chain connects TRBV7-3 to TRBJ2-2; D may match TRBD1 or TRBD2 (5 bases each). The CDR3 is 16 residues long. The V and J ends lost 2 bases and 4 bases respectively, with 14 bases between them. Germline V CDR1 and CDR2: SGHTA, FQGTGA. In DNA form, the CDR3 reads TGTGCCAGCAGCTTAGTCTCTGGGGGTGTCACCGGGGAGCTGTTTTTT. It specifies CASSLVSGGVTGELFF. Together with reference TRBV7-3 and TRBJ2-2, the CDR3 gives the full variable domain: GAGVSQTPSNKVTEKGKYVELRCDPISGHTALYWYRQSLGQGPEFLIYFQGTGAADDSGLPNDRFFAVRPEGSVSTLKIQRTERGDSAVYLCASSLVSGGVTGELFFGEGSRLTVL.

This clonotype was counted at least ten times. The V gene is TRBV15, the J gene TRBJ1-4, with D hard to call. Trimming pared 2 bases from V and 4 bases from J, leaving 14 bases between. The CDR3 has 16 residues. Per germline, CDR1 LNHNV and CDR2 YYDKDF (reference sequence). This CDR3 reads CATSRPGPRVNEKLFF. In nucleotides, the CDR3 is TGTGCCACCAGCAGACCCGGGCCTCGGGTTAATGAAAAACTGTTTTTT.

The gene calls are TRBV7-2 and TRBJ2-3, with TRBD1 matching 9 bases. With 4 bases clipped from V and 4 bases from J, the junction kept 9 bases outside the gene matches. Germline-derived CDR1 and CDR2 are SGHTA and FQGNSA. CDR3 size: 16 residues. The CDR3 DNA reads TGTGCCAGCAGCTCTCCGGGACAGGGAGTATCAGATACGCAGTATTTT. This codes for CASSSPGQGVSDTQYF.

This sequence joins TRBV5-1 and TRBJ1-5, with unresolved D. Trimming stripped 0 bases from V and 10 bases from J, with 11 bases between. CDR1 and CDR2 (germline): SGHRS, YFSETQ. The CDR3 contains 13 residues. The CDR3 reads CASSLGAASPQHF. The DNA of the CDR3 is TGCGCCAGCAGCTTGGGCGCTGCGTCCCCCCAGCATTTT.

This clonotype was found many times. This rearrangement joins TRBV11-3 to TRBJ2-5; D not resolved. This CDR3 is built from 13 residues. The germline gives CDR1 SGHNT, CDR2 YENEEA. V was shortened by 1 base and J by 1 base, with 4 bases between the two germline ends. The CDR3 DNA sequence: TGTGCCAGCAGCTTAGCACCCCAAGAGACCCAGTACTTC. Its protein product is CASSLAPQETQYF.

The genes are TRBV13 and TRBJ1-2, with TRBD1 as a possible D gene (5 bases). Germline CDR1 and CDR2: PRHDT and FYEKMQ (reference sequence). This CDR3 is 14 amino acids long. With 4 bases removed from V and 8 bases from J, the gap between germline ends came to 17 bases. DNA for the CDR3: TGTGCCAGCAGCTCCCAGGGAGGGTCGAAGGGCTACACCTTC. This gives the protein CASSSQGGSKGYTF.

In this sample, this clonotype turned up many times. This sequence joins TRBV12-3 or TRBV12-4 and TRBJ2-7, with D possibly being TRBD1 or TRBD2 (7 bases each). The V end was cut by 0 bases, the J end by 5 bases, with 11 bases between. The CDR3 sequence is 14 residues long. The DNA for the CDR3 is TGTGCCAGCAGTTTAGCCAGGGGGGGGCACGAGCAGTACTTC. This sequence encodes CASSLARGGHEQYF.

This clonotype was detected ten times or more. The chain combines TRBV7-2 with TRBJ1-5, with D perhaps matching TRBD1 (5 bases). CDR1 SGHTA and CDR2 FQGNSA come from the germline V gene. Trimming took off 1 base at V and 4 bases at J, with 14 bases between the two ends. There are 16 residues in the CDR3. The CDR3 DNA is TGTGCCAGCAGCTTAGAGGGACCAGGACGAAATCAGCCCCAGCATTTT. Its translation is CASSLEGPGRNQPQHF.

Here the CDR3 reads CASGSSGRDYEQYF. CDR3 in DNA: TGTGCCAGCGGCTCTTCGGGACGGGACTACGAGCAGTACTTC. The chain carries TRBV11-2 and TRBJ2-7, with D perhaps given as TRBD1 or TRBD2 (5 bases each). Germline assignment: CDR1 SGHAT and CDR2 FQNNGV. V shed 8 bases and J shed 3 bases, with 17 bases lying between them. There are 14 residues in the CDR3.

The chain links TRBV28 to TRBJ1-4; weak D call: TRBD1 (6 bases). The germline V gene has CDR1 MDHEN and CDR2 SYDVKM. V dropped 3 bases and J dropped 5 bases, with 16 bases sitting between them. This CDR3 is 16 amino acids long. The CDR3: CASSFLYRGGNEKLFF. CDR3 in DNA: TGTGCCAGCAGTTTCCTCTACCGGGGGGGCAATGAAAAACTGTTTTTT.

This clonotype was observed many times. The chain couples TRBV20-1 to TRBJ2-5, with a possible D match to TRBD2 (5 bases). Germline V gene lookup returns CDR1 DFQATT and CDR2 SNEGSKA (reference sequence). Trimming removed 0 bases at V and 4 bases at J, with 12 bases between. The CDR3 runs to 14 residues. The CDR3 is CSAREPGKSETQYF. In DNA, the CDR3 is TGCAGTGCTAGAGAACCGGGGAAATCAGAGACCCAGTACTTC.

Many counts were recorded for this clonotype. This chain joins TRBV27 and TRBJ2-7, with TRBD1 matching over 8 bases. In germline, CDR1 is MNHEY, CDR2 SMNVEV (reference sequence). The CDR3 runs 14 residues. The ends lost 4 bases at V and 5 bases at J; junction bases unmatched: 7. For the CDR3, the DNA is TGTGCCAGCAGTTCATCGACAGGGGCGGACGAGCAGTACTTC. Its protein is CASSSSTGADEQYF.

The rearrangement joins TRBV28 to TRBJ2-3; 7 nucleotides match TRBD2. V lost 3 bases and J lost 0; bases outside the gene matches: 3. CDR3 size: 15 residues. Germline V gene data show CDR1 as MDHEN and CDR2 as SYDVKM. CDR3 nucleotide sequence: TGTGCCAGCAGTTTCGGGGGGTCTAGCACAGATACGCAGTATTTT. Residues: CASSFGGSSTDTQYF. The variable domain in full, completed from reference TRBV28 and TRBJ2-3, reads DVKVTQSSRYLVKRTGEKVFLECVQDMDHENMFWYRQDPGLGLRLIYFSYDVKMKEKGDIPEGYSVSREKKERFSLILESASTNQTSMYLCASSFGGSSTDTQYFGPGTRLTVL.

This clonotype has more than one count but fewer than ten. The rearrangement joins TRBV20-1 to TRBJ1-5; D is perhaps TRBD1 (6 bases). Per germline, CDR1 DFQATT and CDR2 SNEGSKA (reference sequence). Trimming cost V 2 bases and J 6 bases, with 14 bases left between them. The CDR3 length is 14 residues. In DNA form, the CDR3 reads TGCAGTGCTAGACGAGGGGGTTATAGTCAGCCCCAGCATTTT. Translating gives CSARRGGYSQPQHF.

There are many counts of this clonotype. The V and J genes are TRBV28 and TRBJ1-1; D is unclear. The germline V gene has CDR1 MDHEN and CDR2 SYDVKM. The CDR3 sequence is 16 residues long. V dropped 6 bases and J dropped 0 bases, with 17 bases sitting between them. This CDR3 is CASSEAGVGVNTEAFF. The CDR3 bases are TGTGCCAGCAGCGAGGCCGGGGTAGGTGTGAACACTGAAGCTTTCTTT.

The genes are TRBV10-3 and TRBJ2-5; D possibly uses TRBD1 or TRBD2 (5 bases each). V lost 6 bases to trimming and J lost 5 bases, with 19 bases between them. There are 15 residues in the CDR3. Germline loops: CDR1 ENHRY, CDR2 SYGVKD. CDR3 in amino acids: CAISPALGTWETQYF. The CDR3 DNA follows: TGTGCCATCAGCCCGGCCTTGGGGACGTGGGAGACCCAGTACTTC.

The chain uses TRBV4-1 and TRBJ2-7; TRBD2 might be the D (6 bases). The V gene's germline CDR1 is MGHRA and CDR2 YSYEKL. V was clipped by 4 bases and J by 2 bases, with 12 bases between them. The CDR3 has 14 amino acids. CDR3 loop: CASSLVPGAYEQYF. For the CDR3, the DNA is TGCGCCAGCAGCCTCGTCCCGGGGGCCTACGAGCAGTACTTC.

This clonotype was seen more than once but under ten times. CDR3 amino acids: CASSRNRAGNTEAFF. The CDR3 nucleotides are TGTGCCAGCAGCAGGAACAGGGCCGGGAACACTGAAGCTTTCTTT. The chain has TRBV7-9 and TRBJ1-1, with D possibly matching TRBD1 (6 bases). Trimming cost V 5 bases and J 1 base, with 14 bases left between them. Germline V lookup: CDR1 SEHNR, CDR2 FQNEAQ (reference sequence). The CDR3 runs 15 residues.

This clonotype was seen at least ten times. The chain combines TRBV7-2 with TRBJ2-5, with D perhaps TRBD2 (7 bases). Trimming pared 3 bases from V and 5 bases from J, leaving 19 bases between. Germline V lookup: CDR1 SGHTA, CDR2 FQGNSA. CDR3 length: 16 amino acids. The CDR3, as DNA: TGTGCCAGCAGCTTTAGGGGGGGCAGGGCCCCGGAGACCCAGTACTTC. This sequence encodes CASSFRGGRAPETQYF.